A selection of T cell receptor beta chains follows, all from one sample in a study of blood T cell repertoires in COVID-19. Generated by immunoSEQ multiplex PCR, the TCRdb table keeps only in-frame clones and is missing some. The sample lists roughly 70,000 clones, 87% occurring once. Sequences were obtained from peripheral blood. These receptors were taken from a man aged 50 or older with active COVID-19. Both conserved end residues are part of each CDR3. The D gene is left open where the match is weak. Clone size is shown for a subset of rows, as once, few, many or a class of expanded clone.

TRBV6-1,-,TRBJ2-3,-,TGTGCCAGCAGTGTTAATAGGGAAATGAGGGGGACAGATACGCAGTATTTT,CASSVNREMRGTDTQYF
TRBV5-4,once,TRBJ2-5,-,TGTGCCAGCAGCGGCAAGAAGGAGCTACAAGAGACCCAGTACTTC,CASSGKKELQETQYF
TRBV6-5,-,TRBJ2-7,-,TGTGCCAGCTGTCATTCTTATGCAGACGAGCAGTACTTC,CASCHSYADEQYF
TRBV5-5,-,TRBJ2-1,-,TGTGCCAGCAGCTTGGGAGAGGGATACAATGAGCAGTTCTTC,CASSLGEGYNEQFF
TRBV6-2/TRBV6-3,once,TRBJ2-7,-,TGTGCCAGCAGTTACGATGAGGGGGCCTACGAGCAGTACTTC,CASSYDEGAYEQYF
TRBV7-9,-,TRBJ2-7,TRBD1,TGTGCCAGCAGCTCCGGACAGGGGGCCTACGAGCAGTACTTC,CASSSGQGAYEQYF
TRBV6-5,-,TRBJ1-6,-,TGTGCCAGCAGTTTTCAGGGTTCACCCCTCCACTTT,CASSFQGSPLHF
TRBV5-1,-,TRBJ2-3,-,TGCGCCAGCAGCGCCTGGCTAGCACCAGATACGCAGTATTTT,CASSAWLAPDTQYF
TRBV6-6,-,TRBJ2-7,-,TGTGCCAGCAGTCGAGGACAGACCAATAATGCCTACGAGCAGTACTTC,CASSRGQTNNAYEQYF
TRBV5-1,-,TRBJ1-6,-,TGCGCCAGCAGCTTGGTACAGGAAAATTCACCCCTCCACTTT,CASSLVQENSPLHF
TRBV4-3,-,TRBJ1-3,-,TGCGCCAGCAGCCAAGCGCCGACAGGACGCTTCTCTGGAAACACCATATATTTT,CASSQAPTGRFSGNTIYF
TRBV10-3,-,TRBJ1-2,-,TGTGCCATCAGTGACCAGGGTAACTATGGCTACACCTTC,CAISDQGNYGYTF
TRBV18,-,TRBJ2-1,TRBD2,TGTGCCAGCCGTCGGACTAGCGACAATGAGCAGTTCTTC,CASRRTSDNEQFF
TRBV18,-,TRBJ1-4,-,TGTGCCAGCTCGGCCAGGGGACCTGCAACTAATGAAAAACTGTTTTTT,CASSARGPATNEKLFF
TRBV28,-,TRBJ2-7,-,TGTGCCAGCACCCGGGACTTGAGCTCCTACGAGCAGTACTTC,CASTRDLSSYEQYF
TRBV3-1/TRBV3-2,-,TRBJ2-1,TRBD1,TGTGCCAGCAGCTCGGACAGGAGTAAGTTCTTC,CASSSDRSKFF
TRBV5-6,-,TRBJ1-2,TRBD1,TGTGCCAGCAGCTACAGGGGTCTCAACTATGGCTACACCTTC,CASSYRGLNYGYTF
TRBV6-2/TRBV6-3,-,TRBJ1-2,TRBD1,TGTGCCAGCAGTTACTCGGGACAGGGAAGTGGCTACACCTTC,CASSYSGQGSGYTF
TRBV5-1,-,TRBJ2-7,-,TGCGCCAGCAGCACTATCCCGACAGACTCCTACGAGCAGTACTTC,CASSTIPTDSYEQYF
TRBV19,-,TRBJ1-1,TRBD1,TGTGCCAGTAGTATAAGACAGGGCGCGGACACTGAAGCTTTCTTT,CASSIRQGADTEAFF
TRBV5-4,-,TRBJ2-6,-,TGTGCCAGCAGCTTTGGGGCAGGCGCTGGGGCCAACGTCCTGACTTTC,CASSFGAGAGANVLTF
TRBV7-9,-,TRBJ2-2,-,TGTGCCAGCAGCTTGTCAGTCACCGGGGAGCTGTTTTTT,CASSLSVTGELFF
TRBV11-2,once,TRBJ2-7,TRBD1,TGTGCCAGCAGCTATCGACAGGGGGCCTACGAGCAGTACTTC,CASSYRQGAYEQYF
TRBV7-8,-,TRBJ2-3,TRBD2,TGTGCCAGCTCCTGGGGGGGTACTAGCACAGATACGCAGTATTTT,CASSWGGTSTDTQYF
TRBV19,once,TRBJ1-5,-,TGTGCCAGTAGTATACCAACCTCTCAGGGAAGCTGGCAGCCCCAGCATTTT,CASSIPTSQGSWQPQHF
TRBV21-1,-,TRBJ1-5,-,TGTGCCAGCAGCGTGTATAGCAATCAGCCCCAGCATTTT,CASSVYSNQPQHF
TRBV5-1,-,TRBJ1-1,TRBD1,TGCGCCAGCAGCTTAGAGACAGGGAGAAACACTGAAGCTTTCTTT,CASSLETGRNTEAFF
TRBV30,-,TRBJ2-3,TRBD2,TGTGCCTGGAGTGTACGGGCGGGAGGGATGCAGTATTTT,CAWSVRAGGMQYF
TRBV5-1,-,TRBJ2-1,TRBD1,TGCGCCAGCAGCTTGGCTCGGGACAGTTTCTATGGTGAGCAGTTCTTC,CASSLARDSFYGEQFF
TRBV10-3,-,TRBJ2-7,-,TGTGCCATCACCTCTGGAGGGAGCTACGAGCAGTACTTC,CAITSGGSYEQYF
TRBV6-5,-,TRBJ2-5,TRBD1,TGTGCCAGCAGCACACGCAGGGGGCGACGAGAGACCCAGTACTTC,CASSTRRGRRETQYF
TRBV4-3,-,TRBJ1-4,TRBD1,TGCGCCAGCAGCCGGGACAGGGGTGAAAAACTGTTTTTT,CASSRDRGEKLFF
TRBV5-6,-,TRBJ1-4,TRBD1,TGTGCCAGCAGCTTGGGCAGGGGGCTTGAAAAACTGTTTTTT,CASSLGRGLEKLFF
TRBV24-1,-,TRBJ2-3,TRBD1,TGTGCCACCAGTGATGTTGGGACAGGGGGAGCAGATACGCAGTATTTT,CATSDVGTGGADTQYF
TRBV7-2,-,TRBJ2-3,-,TGTGCCAGCAGCTTAGGCCCCTTAATCGGGACAGATACGCAGTATTTT,CASSLGPLIGTDTQYF
TRBV15,-,TRBJ2-7,TRBD1,TGTGCCACCAGCAGAGTAAGGACAGGGGGCTTTTACGAGCAGTACTTC,CATSRVRTGGFYEQYF
TRBV7-9,once,TRBJ2-5,TRBD2,TGTGCCAGCAGCCCCGGACTAGCAGAAGAGACCCAGTACTTC,CASSPGLAEETQYF
TRBV5-1,-,TRBJ2-1,TRBD2,TGCGCCAGCAGCTTGGGACTAGCGGGAGAGAATGAGCAGTTCTTC,CASSLGLAGENEQFF
TRBV9,-,TRBJ1-4,TRBD1,TGTGCCAGCAGCGTAGACGGGACAGGCGCGGATGAAAAACTGTTTTTT,CASSVDGTGADEKLFF
TRBV4-1,once,TRBJ2-7,-,TGCGCCAGCAGCCAAGATCCCCAGTCCTACGAGCAGTACTTC,CASSQDPQSYEQYF
TRBV5-1,-,TRBJ1-3,-,TGCGCCAGCAGCTCACAGGGCTCTGGAAACACCATATATTTT,CASSSQGSGNTIYF
TRBV3-1/TRBV3-2,-,TRBJ2-1,-,TGTGCCAGCAGCCAAGACCCCGGGAGTATCTACAATGAGCAGTTCTTC,CASSQDPGSIYNEQFF
TRBV28,-,TRBJ2-4,-,TGTGCCAGCAGTTTTTACCCGGGACTCAGGGAGGCCAAAAACATTCAGTACTTC,CASSFYPGLREAKNIQYF
TRBV9,-,TRBJ1-1,-,TGTGCCAGCAGCGTAGTTACAGCCGGCGAAGCTTTCTTT,CASSVVTAGEAFF